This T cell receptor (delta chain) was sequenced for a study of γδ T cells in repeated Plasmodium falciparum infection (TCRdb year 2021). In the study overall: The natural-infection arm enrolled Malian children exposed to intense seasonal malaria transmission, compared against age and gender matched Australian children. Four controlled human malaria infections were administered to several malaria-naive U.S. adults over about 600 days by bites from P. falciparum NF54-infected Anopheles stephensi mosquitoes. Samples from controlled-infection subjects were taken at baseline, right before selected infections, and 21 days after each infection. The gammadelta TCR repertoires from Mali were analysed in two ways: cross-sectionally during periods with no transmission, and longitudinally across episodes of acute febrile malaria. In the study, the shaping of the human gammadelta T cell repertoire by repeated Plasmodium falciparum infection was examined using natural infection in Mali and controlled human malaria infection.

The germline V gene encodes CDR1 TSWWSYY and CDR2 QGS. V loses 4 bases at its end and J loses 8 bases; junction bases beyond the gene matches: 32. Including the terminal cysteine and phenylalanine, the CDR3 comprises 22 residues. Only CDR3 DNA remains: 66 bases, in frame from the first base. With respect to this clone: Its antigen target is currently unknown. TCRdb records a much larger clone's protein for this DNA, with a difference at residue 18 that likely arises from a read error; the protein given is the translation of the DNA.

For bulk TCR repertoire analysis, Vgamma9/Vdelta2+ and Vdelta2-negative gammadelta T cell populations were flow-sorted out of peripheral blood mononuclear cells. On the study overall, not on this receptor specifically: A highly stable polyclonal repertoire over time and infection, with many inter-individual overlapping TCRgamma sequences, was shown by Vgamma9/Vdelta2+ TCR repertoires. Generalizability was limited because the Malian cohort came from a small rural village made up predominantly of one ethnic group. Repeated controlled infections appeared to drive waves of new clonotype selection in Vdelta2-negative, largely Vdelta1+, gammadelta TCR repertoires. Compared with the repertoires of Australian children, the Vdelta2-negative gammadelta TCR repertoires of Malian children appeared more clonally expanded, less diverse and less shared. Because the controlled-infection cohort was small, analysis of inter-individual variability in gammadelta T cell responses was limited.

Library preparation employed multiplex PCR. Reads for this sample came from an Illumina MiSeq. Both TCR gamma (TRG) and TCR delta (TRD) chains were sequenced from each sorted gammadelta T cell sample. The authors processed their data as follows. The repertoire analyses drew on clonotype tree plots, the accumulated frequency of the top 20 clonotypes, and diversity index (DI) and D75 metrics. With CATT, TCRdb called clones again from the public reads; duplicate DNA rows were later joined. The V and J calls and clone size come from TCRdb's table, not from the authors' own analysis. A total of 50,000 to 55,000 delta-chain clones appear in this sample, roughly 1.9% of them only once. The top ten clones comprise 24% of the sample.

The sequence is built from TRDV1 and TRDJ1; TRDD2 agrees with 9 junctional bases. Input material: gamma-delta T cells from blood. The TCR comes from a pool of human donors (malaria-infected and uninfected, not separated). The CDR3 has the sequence CALGAPFLRYWRIVGTNEKLIF. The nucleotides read TGTGCTCTTGGGGCTCCCTTCCTACGTTACTGGAGGATCGTTGGCACGAATGAGAAACTCATCTTT.